The 18 T cell receptor beta chains given below trace back to one sample, sequenced in a study of blood T cell repertoires in COVID-19. The assay was immunoSEQ multiplex PCR, and TCRdb's table has in-frame clones only and misses some. The table lists about 220,000 clones, about 86% of them singletons, with about 1.3% in the top ten. Material: PBMCs or T cells enriched from blood (not recorded which). The receptors were gathered from a woman aged 40 to 50 with acute COVID-19.

The chain has TRBV28 and TRBJ1-5, with 7 positions matching TRBD1. CDR1 is MDHEN and CDR2 is SYDVKM in the germline V gene. Unmatched junction bases numbered 8, after V lost 6 bases and J lost 3 bases. This CDR3 contains 15 residues. In DNA form, the CDR3 reads TGTGCCAGCAGCCTGACAGGGTACCTCAATCAGCCCCAGCATTTT. It encodes CASSLTGYLNQPQHF.

For this clone: The sample contains more than one DNA sequence encoding this CDR3. The chain carries TRBV6-2 or TRBV6-3 and TRBJ2-3; 7 nucleotides match TRBD1. Germline CDR1 is MNHEY and CDR2 is SVGEGT. The CDR3 consists of 14 residues. The junction had 3 bases not matched to a gene; V was cut back by 4 bases and J by 2 bases. The CDR3 nucleotides are TGTGCCAGCAGTTTACAGGGGTACACAGATACGCAGTATTTT. Protein: CASSLQGYTDTQYF.

The genes are TRBV11-1 and TRBJ2-7; 8 bases match TRBD2. The CDR3 has 15 residues. V lost 5 bases, J lost 0 bases, and 6 bases stayed unmatched. The V gene's germline CDR1 is SGHAT and CDR2 FQDESV (reference sequence). Here the CDR3 DNA reads TGTGCCAGCAGCAAACTAGCGGCGAGCTCCTACGAGCAGTACTTC. Protein product: CASSKLAASSYEQYF.

J is TRBJ2-7 and V is TRBV5-5; TRBD1 agrees at 7 bases. Per the germline V gene, CDR1 is SGHKS and CDR2 is YYEKEE (reference sequence). CDR3 length: 15 residues. V dropped 2 bases and J dropped 0; count of bases not matched to a gene: 5. The CDR3 protein is CASSLDGTASYEQYF. In DNA, the CDR3 is TGTGCCAGCAGCTTAGATGGGACAGCCTCCTACGAGCAGTACTTC.

The genes are TRBV4-1 and TRBJ2-7; 8 nucleotides agree with TRBD2. From germline, CDR1 is MGHRA and CDR2 YSYEKL. The CDR3 has 16 amino acids. The V and J ends lost 0 bases and 2 bases, in that order; junction bases with no gene match: 6. The CDR3 region has the DNA TGCGCCAGCAGCCAAGATGCGGGGACTAGGACCTACGAGCAGTACTTC. Its translation: CASSQDAGTRTYEQYF.

The chain links TRBV30 to TRBJ1-1; the D gene is possibly TRBD1 (6 bases). The CDR3 contains 13 residues. Looked up from germline, CDR1 is GTSNPN and CDR2 is SVGIG (reference sequence). V was cut by 0 bases and J by 10 bases, with 15 bases left in between. The CDR3 spells CAWSVRGGDGAFF. The CDR3 DNA sequence: TGTGCCTGGAGTGTACGAGGGGGGGACGGAGCTTTCTTT.

The rearrangement links TRBV6-5 to TRBJ2-7, with 10 bases lining up with TRBD2. V lost 7 bases, J lost 7 bases, and 10 bases stayed unmatched. Germline V CDR1 and CDR2: MNHEY, SVGAGI. This CDR3 contains 14 residues. The CDR3 loop is CASNRLAGRGEQYF. Here the CDR3 DNA reads TGTGCCAGCAACAGACTAGCGGGCCGGGGGGAGCAGTACTTC.

This clone showed up just a few times. The V gene is TRBV4-3, the J gene TRBJ1-2, with 9 bases that match TRBD1. The germline gives CDR1 LGHNA, CDR2 YSLEER. The CDR3 sequence is 14 residues long. After removal of 0 bases from V and 8 bases from J, the junction contained 4 bases not matched to a gene. The CDR3 region has the DNA TGCGCCAGCAGCCAAGAACAGGGGGCGCGAGGCTACACCTTC. This codes for CASSQEQGARGYTF.

The J gene is TRBJ2-7, the V gene TRBV28; TRBD1 agrees at 9 bases. With 6 bases clipped from V and 7 bases from J, the junction kept 7 bases outside the gene matches. The CDR3 is 13 amino acids. Germline lookup yields CDR1 MDHEN and CDR2 SYDVKM. The CDR3, as DNA: TGTGCCAGCAGGCCGGGACAGGGTGGTGAGCAGTACTTC. Protein: CASRPGQGGEQYF.

The rearrangement links TRBV30 to TRBJ1-2; no firm D call. CDR1 is GTSNPN, CDR2 SVGIG, per germline (reference sequence). The CDR3 spans 13 residues. V shed 5 bases and J shed 5 bases, with 15 bases lying between them. The CDR3 DNA is TGTGCCTGGTCCACAGCGACGGGGTATGGCTACACCTTC. Translation: CAWSTATGYGYTF.

This clone was detected only once. The rearrangement links TRBV3-1 (or the pseudogene TRBV3-2) to TRBJ1-2; D may be TRBD1 (5 bases). V was cut by 5 bases and J by 2 bases, with 12 bases left in between. Germline V CDR1 and CDR2: LGHDT, YNNKEL (reference sequence). CDR3 length: 14 residues. CDR3 DNA: TGTGCCAGCAGCACCCGACAGACGAACTATGGCTACACCTTC. Amino acid sequence: CASSTRQTNYGYTF.

This chain connects TRBV27 to TRBJ1-1; the match to TRBD1 covers 10 bases. Looked up from germline, CDR1 is MNHEY and CDR2 is SMNVEV (reference sequence). J was trimmed by 6 bases and V by 6 bases; bases with no gene match: 19. The CDR3 spans 18 residues. DNA for the CDR3: TGTGCCAGCAGCTCCGGGACAGGGGAGCGGGGGGGGTACGCTGAAGCTTTCTTT. Amino acids: CASSSGTGERGGYAEAFF.

This clone is labeled as medium-sized (0.01 to 0.1%). The V gene is TRBV9, the J gene TRBJ2-3, with TRBD2 matching over 7 bases. The CDR3 spans 14 residues. CDR1 and CDR2 from the germline V gene are SGDLS and YYNGEE. V was pared by 7 bases and J by 5 bases, with 10 bases of the junction left unmatched. The CDR3 DNA follows: TGTGCCAGCGGAAAAAGCGGGGTAAGAGATACGCAGTATTTT. It yields the protein CASGKSGVRDTQYF.

The genes are TRBV2 and TRBJ2-5; weak D call: TRBD1 (5 bases). The CDR3 covers 15 residues. Trimming took off 1 base at V and 4 bases at J, with 13 bases between the two ends. Germline loops: CDR1 SNHLY, CDR2 FYNNEI. CDR3 nucleotides: TGTGCCAGCAGTGAAGAAGGGGTACCGCGAGAGACCCAGTACTTC. Its protein product is CASSEEGVPRETQYF.

J is TRBJ2-1 and V is TRBV5-1; 7 nucleotides agree with TRBD1. The CDR3 runs 15 residues. V shed 4 bases and J 0 bases; nucleotides not matched to a gene: 4. Germline V lookup: CDR1 SGHRS, CDR2 YFSETQ. The CDR3 protein is CASSPGQRSYNEQFF. Written as DNA, the CDR3 is TGCGCCAGCAGCCCGGGACAGCGCTCCTACAATGAGCAGTTCTTC. Based on the CDR3 plus reference TRBV5-1 and TRBJ2-1, the full variable domain is KAGVTQTPRYLIKTRGQQVTLSCSPISGHRSVSWYQQTPGQGLQFLFEYFSETQRNKGNFPGRFSGRQFSNSRSEMNVSTLELGDSALYLCASSPGQRSYNEQFFGPGTRLTVL.

This clone occurred once. This chain connects TRBV27 to TRBJ2-7; D might be TRBD1 (5 bases). The CDR3 has 14 amino acids. Germline V gene data show CDR1 as MNHEY and CDR2 as SMNVEV (reference sequence). The ends were cut back, 4 bases at V and 4 bases at J, with 14 bases in the middle. CDR3 protein: CASSWQGEWYEQYF. In nucleotides, the CDR3 is TGTGCCAGCAGTTGGCAGGGCGAGTGGTACGAGCAGTACTTC.

A note on this clone: One end of the junction does not line up with germline, which may come from a read error. The chain couples TRBV4-3 to TRBJ2-3; TRBD2 aligns across 12 bases. Germline V gene data show CDR1 as LGHNA and CDR2 as YSLEER. This CDR3 spans 14 amino acids. CDR3 DNA: TGCGCCAGCAGCCAAGATCAGACTAGCGGGGGCAAGCATTTT. Its protein is CASSQDQTSGGKHF.

V usage is TRBV11-3 and J usage is TRBJ2-7; 7 bases align to TRBD1. The germline gives CDR1 SGHNT, CDR2 YENEEA. Germline trimming cut 5 bases from V and 4 bases from J; bases unmatched to any gene: 5. This CDR3 has 13 residues. CDR3 coding DNA: TGTGCCAGCAGCCAGCGACAGGGTTACGAGCAGTACTTC. Translating it yields CASSQRQGYEQYF.